These 22 T cell receptor beta chains came from one sample sequenced in a study of identifying expanded T cells in peripheral blood. Data came from immunoSEQ multiplex PCR; TCRdb stores just in-frame clones and leaves some out. The table includes over 75,000 clones, approximately 88% detected once. Sequences were obtained from blood. The source is a person between 18 and 69 years old in good health.

The chain combines TRBV7-2 with TRBJ2-7, with TRBD1 matching over 8 bases. V was clipped by 4 bases and J by 2 bases; unmatched bases: 4. The germline gives CDR1 SGHTA, CDR2 FQGNSA. This CDR3 contains 14 residues. CDR3 DNA: TGTGCCAGCAGCTCCGAGACAGGGGCCTACGAGCAGTACTTC. Translated: CASSSETGAYEQYF.

The rearrangement uses TRBV19 and TRBJ2-7, with D perhaps TRBD2 (6 bases). CDR3 length: 14 amino acids. Trimming took 0 bases from V and 2 from J, leaving 8 bases between them. Germline V gene data show CDR1 as LNHDA and CDR2 as SQIVND (reference sequence). The CDR3 DNA sequence: TGTGCCAGTAGTATAGATGGACTAACCTACGAGCAGTACTTC. Translation gives CASSIDGLTYEQYF.

In nucleotides, the CDR3 is TGTGCCAGCAGTGAGGGGAGTCAGACCACAGATACGCAGTATTTT. Its protein product is CASSEGSQTTDTQYF. The chain carries TRBV6-4 and TRBJ2-3; maybe TRBD2 (5 bases). V gave up 3 bases and J gave up 2 bases, with 12 bases separating them. This CDR3 has 15 residues. Germline assignment: CDR1 MRHNA and CDR2 SNTAGT.

The V and J genes are TRBV9 and TRBJ1-2; D is unclear. The germline CDR1 and CDR2 sequences are SGDLS and YYNGEE. V was clipped by 4 bases and J by 4 bases, with 11 bases between them. The CDR3 totals 13 residues. CDR3 in amino acids: CASSSGGTYGYTF. CDR3 nucleotides: TGTGCCAGCAGCTCGGGCGGCACCTATGGCTACACCTTC.

This clone was seen more than once but under ten times. The sample carries other DNA sequences with the same CDR3. The chain couples TRBV30 to TRBJ1-5; TRBD1 is a possible D gene (5 bases). Trimming removed 0 bases from V and 5 bases from J, with 8 bases in between. CDR3 length: 13 amino acids. Germline V gene lookup returns CDR1 GTSNPN and CDR2 SVGIG (reference sequence). The CDR3 region is CAWSVQGDQPQHF. CDR3 DNA: TGTGCCTGGAGTGTGCAGGGCGATCAGCCCCAGCATTTT.

To note about this clone: This CDR3 fails to terminate in the conserved phenylalanine or tryptophan, so it likely reflects a read error. The genes are TRBV27 and TRBJ1-2; no firm D call. Trimming cost V 8 bases and J 5 bases, with 3 bases left between them. This CDR3 has 9 amino acids. Germline CDR1 MNHEY, CDR2 SMNVEV (reference sequence). This chain's CDR3 is CASSYGYTL. The CDR3 region has the DNA TGTGCCAGCTCGTATGGCTACACCCTC.

The genes are TRBV5-1 and TRBJ1-1, with D possibly TRBD1 on 5 matching bases. The CDR3 is 14 amino acids. V lost 6 bases to trimming and J lost 4 bases, with 16 bases between them. Germline CDR1 is SGHRS and CDR2 is YFSETQ. As DNA, the CDR3 is TGCGCCAGCACCCCTTCGGGGGTTGGCACTGAAGCTTTCTTT. The encoded protein is CASTPSGVGTEAFF.

The rearrangement links TRBV27 to TRBJ2-5, with D hard to call. V was shortened by 2 bases and J by 1 base, with 5 bases between the two germline ends. This CDR3 has 13 residues. The germline V gene has CDR1 MNHEY and CDR2 SMNVEV (reference sequence). In nucleotides, the CDR3 is TGTGCCAGCAGTTTAGGGGTCCAAGAGACCCAGTACTTC. It codes for CASSLGVQETQYF.

This sequence joins TRBV25-1 and TRBJ1-2, with 7 positions matching TRBD1. V was clipped by 4 bases and J by 2 bases; unmatched bases: 10. From germline, CDR1 is MGHDK and CDR2 SYGVNS. The CDR3 covers 16 residues. In DNA, the CDR3 is TGTGCCAGCAGTGCTCTTCAGGGGGTGGGGAACTATGGCTACACCTTC. Its protein is CASSALQGVGNYGYTF.

The chain combines TRBV6-5 with TRBJ2-2; D not resolved. The V end lost 2 bases, the J end lost 1 base, and 8 bases lay between the germline ends. CDR3 length equals 15 residues. CDR1 MNHEY and CDR2 SVGAGI come from the germline V gene. CDR3 bases: TGTGCCAGCAGTTACGTAGGAATGAACACCGGGGAGCTGTTTTTT. Its protein product is CASSYVGMNTGELFF.

This chain joins TRBV6-4 and TRBJ2-1, with 10 bases lining up with TRBD2. The V and J ends lost 4 bases and 7 bases, in that order; junction bases with no gene match: 7. CDR1 MRHNA and CDR2 SNTAGT come from the germline V gene. This CDR3 has 15 amino acids. CDR3: CASSAAAGGSNEQFF. Here the CDR3 DNA reads TGTGCCAGCAGTGCGGCAGCGGGGGGGTCAAATGAGCAGTTCTTC.

CDR3 DNA: TGTGCCAGCAGCACGACAGGGATCGAAACCTACGAGCAGTACTTC. It encodes CASSTTGIETYEQYF. The rearrangement links TRBV9 to TRBJ2-7; 7 nucleotides align to TRBD1. The CDR3 runs 15 residues. Trimming cost V 4 bases and J 2 bases; bases outside gene matches: 9. From germline, CDR1 is SGDLS and CDR2 YYNGEE.

V is TRBV28 and J is TRBJ2-4; D might be TRBD2 (6 bases). The CDR3 runs 18 residues. Germline CDR1 reads MDHEN; CDR2 reads SYDVKM. V dropped 6 bases and J dropped 3 bases, with 24 bases sitting between them. CDR3 protein: CASRVGSRRGFGKNIQYF. The CDR3 coding sequence is TGTGCCAGCAGGGTCGGGAGTCGTCGTGGGTTCGGCAAAAACATTCAGTACTTC. Looking up the rest from reference TRBV28 and TRBJ2-4 gives the full variable domain: DVKVTQSSRYLVKRTGEKVFLECVQDMDHENMFWYRQDPGLGLRLIYFSYDVKMKEKGDIPEGYSVSREKKERFSLILESASTNQTSMYLCASRVGSRRGFGKNIQYFGAGTRLSVL.

The chain is built from TRBV4-1 and TRBJ2-1; D is undetermined. Deletions cut 0 bases from V and 0 bases from J, with 9 bases between. CDR3 length equals 16 residues. The germline V gene has CDR1 MGHRA and CDR2 YSYEKL. The chain's CDR3 is CASSQDYRSSYNEQFF. The CDR3 DNA reads TGCGCCAGCAGCCAAGATTATCGGAGCTCCTACAATGAGCAGTTCTTC.

Turning to this clone: The same CDR3 is also encoded by other DNA sequences in this sample. V is TRBV6-1 and J is TRBJ1-4; tentative D call: TRBD1 (6 bases). V was cut by 6 bases and J by 7 bases, with 12 bases left in between. The CDR3 length is 13 residues. Germline V gene lookup returns CDR1 MNHNS and CDR2 SASEGT. This chain's CDR3 is CASRTGGLEKLFF. CDR3 DNA: TGTGCCAGCAGAACGGGGGGGCTTGAAAAACTGTTTTTT.

The chain joins TRBV13 to TRBJ2-7; D might be TRBD1 or TRBD2, each matching 6 bases. The CDR3 loop spans 15 amino acids. Per the germline V gene, CDR1 is PRHDT and CDR2 is FYEKMQ (reference sequence). The V and J ends lost 0 bases and 3 bases respectively, with 12 bases between them. The CDR3 nucleotides read TGTGCCAGCAGCTTAGGACTAGGGGGGCGCTACGAGCAGTACTTC. Translated, it gives CASSLGLGGRYEQYF.

The chain employs TRBV28 and TRBJ1-3; D is ambiguous. The V end was cut by 3 bases, the J end by 0 bases, with 6 bases between. The V gene's germline CDR1 is MDHEN and CDR2 SYDVKM. CDR3 length: 14 amino acids. CDR3 in amino acids: CASSLINSGNTIYF. The CDR3 DNA sequence: TGTGCCAGCAGTTTGATCAACTCTGGAAACACCATATATTTT.

V and J are TRBV6-6 and TRBJ1-3, with D unclear. V lost 7 bases to trimming and J lost 8 bases, with 15 bases between them. Germline assignment: CDR1 MNHNY and CDR2 SVGAGI (reference sequence). CDR3 length: 13 residues. The CDR3 nucleotides are TGTGCCAGCATCCCTGGACCGGGAGACACCATATATTTT. It yields the protein CASIPGPGDTIYF.

The chain is built from TRBV30 and TRBJ2-7; tentative D call: TRBD1 (6 bases). Germline V lookup: CDR1 GTSNPN, CDR2 SVGIG (reference sequence). V shed 0 bases and J shed 1 base, with 16 bases lying between them. This CDR3 contains 16 residues. The CDR3 here is CAWSVKAGQTSYEQYF. DNA of the CDR3: TGTGCCTGGAGTGTAAAGGCCGGACAGACTTCCTACGAGCAGTACTTC.

This rearrangement joins TRBV19 to TRBJ2-2; D remains unclear. Germline assignment: CDR1 LNHDA and CDR2 SQIVND (reference sequence). The CDR3 has 14 amino acids. V shed 7 bases and J shed 5 bases, with 14 bases lying between them. CDR3 loop: CASNLDGATGELFF. The CDR3, as DNA: TGTGCCAGTAATTTAGACGGTGCGACCGGGGAGCTGTTTTTT.

This chain connects TRBV5-6 to TRBJ1-5; TRBD1 is a possible D gene (5 bases). The germline gives CDR1 SGHDT, CDR2 YYEEEE. Between the trimmed V and J ends, which lost 0 bases and 4 bases, there was a span of 8 bases. This CDR3 spans 14 amino acids. CDR3 in DNA: TGTGCCAGCAGCTTGGGACAGCTAAATCAGCCCCAGCATTTT. It yields the protein CASSLGQLNQPQHF. Complete variable domain (other parts from reference TRBV5-6 and TRBJ1-5): DAGVTQSPTHLIKTRGQQVTLRCSPKSGHDTVSWYQQALGQGPQFIFQYYEEEERQRGNFPDRFSGHQFPNYSSELNVNALLLGDSALYLCASSLGQLNQPQHFGDGTRLSIL.

The V call is TRBV9, the J call TRBJ2-3, with a tentative D call TRBD1 (6 bases). The V and J ends lost 0 bases and 6 bases respectively, with 14 bases between them. The CDR3 is 15 residues long. Germline-derived CDR1 and CDR2 are SGDLS and YYNGEE. In nucleotides, the CDR3 is TGTGCCAGCAGCGTAGTAGGGGGAGAGTCCGATACGCAGTATTTT. It encodes CASSVVGGESDTQYF.